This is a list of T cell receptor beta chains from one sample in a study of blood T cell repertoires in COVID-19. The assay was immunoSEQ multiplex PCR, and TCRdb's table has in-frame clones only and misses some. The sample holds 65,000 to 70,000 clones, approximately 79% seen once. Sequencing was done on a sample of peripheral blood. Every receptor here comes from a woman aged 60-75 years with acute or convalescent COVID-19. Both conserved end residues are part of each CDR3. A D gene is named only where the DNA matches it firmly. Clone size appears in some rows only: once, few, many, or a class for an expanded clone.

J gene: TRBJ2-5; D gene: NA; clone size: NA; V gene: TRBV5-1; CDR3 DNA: TGCGCCAGCAGCTCGCGGGAGACCCAGTACTTC; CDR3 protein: CASSSRETQYF
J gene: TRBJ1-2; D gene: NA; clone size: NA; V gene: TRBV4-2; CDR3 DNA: TGTGCCAGCAGCGCACTAGGCGGGAACTATGGCTACACCTTC; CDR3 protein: CASSALGGNYGYTF
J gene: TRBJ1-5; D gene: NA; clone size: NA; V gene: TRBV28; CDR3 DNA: TGTGCCAGCAGTTTTTACGGGTCCGAACTAAGCAATCAGCCCCAGCATTTT; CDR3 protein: CASSFYGSELSNQPQHF
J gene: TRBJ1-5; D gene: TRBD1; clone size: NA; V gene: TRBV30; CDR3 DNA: TGTGCCTGGAGTTCGATTGCCGGGACAGGTGGGCCCCAGCATTTT; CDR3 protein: CAWSSIAGTGGPQHF
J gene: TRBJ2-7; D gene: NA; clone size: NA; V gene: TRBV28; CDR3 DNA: TGTGCCAGCACCATCCTCGGACAGGGAGGGTCCTACGAGCAGTACTTC; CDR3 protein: CASTILGQGGSYEQYF
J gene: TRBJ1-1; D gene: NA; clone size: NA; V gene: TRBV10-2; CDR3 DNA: TGCGCCAGCAGTGGGGGGACAGAAGCTTTCTTT; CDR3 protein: CASSGGTEAFF
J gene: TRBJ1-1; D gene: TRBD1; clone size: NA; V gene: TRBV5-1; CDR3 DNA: TGCGCCAGCAGCTTACAGGGGGACACTGAAGCTTTCTTT; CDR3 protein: CASSLQGDTEAFF
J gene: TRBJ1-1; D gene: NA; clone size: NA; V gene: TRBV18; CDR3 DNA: TGTGCCAGCTCACTTGAGGGACTCTCGAACACTGAAGCTTTCTTT; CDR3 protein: CASSLEGLSNTEAFF
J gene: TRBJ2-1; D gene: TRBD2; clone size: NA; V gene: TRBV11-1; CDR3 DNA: TGTGCCAGCAGCTTACGAGCGGGGGGGCGGCAGGGGTTCTTC; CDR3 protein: CASSLRAGGRQGFF
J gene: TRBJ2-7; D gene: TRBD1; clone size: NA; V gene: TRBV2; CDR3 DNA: TGTGCCAGCAGTGGGACAGGGGATTACGAGCAGTACTTC; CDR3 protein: CASSGTGDYEQYF
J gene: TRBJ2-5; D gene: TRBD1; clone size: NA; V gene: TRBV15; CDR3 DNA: TGTGCCACCGGAGACAGGGGGCAAGAGACCCAGTACTTC; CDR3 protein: CATGDRGQETQYF
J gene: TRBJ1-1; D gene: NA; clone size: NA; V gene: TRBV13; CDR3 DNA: TGTGCCAGCAGCTTAGGACAGACACTTATGAACACTGAAGCTTTCTTT; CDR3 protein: CASSLGQTLMNTEAFF
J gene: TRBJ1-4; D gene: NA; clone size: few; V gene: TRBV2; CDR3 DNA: TGTGCCAGCAGTGAGGCGGGACGGCCGAATGAAAAACTGTTTTTT; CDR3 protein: CASSEAGRPNEKLFF
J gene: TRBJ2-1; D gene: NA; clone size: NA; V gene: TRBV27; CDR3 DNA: TGTGCCAGCAGTTCGGGGAATATTGGGAATGAGCAGTTCTTC; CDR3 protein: CASSSGNIGNEQFF
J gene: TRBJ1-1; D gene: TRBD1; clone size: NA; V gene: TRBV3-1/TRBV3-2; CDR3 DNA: TGTGCCAGCAGCCAACGGACAGGAATGAACACTGAAGCTTTCTTT; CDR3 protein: CASSQRTGMNTEAFF
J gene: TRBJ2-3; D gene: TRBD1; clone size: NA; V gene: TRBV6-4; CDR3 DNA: TGTGCCAGCAGTGAAAGGGACAGGGGGTATTTT; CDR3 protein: CASSERDRGYF
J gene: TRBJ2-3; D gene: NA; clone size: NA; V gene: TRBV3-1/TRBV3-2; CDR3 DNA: TGTGCCAGCAGCCAAAGGGGGCGCGGGGGCACAGATACGCAGTATTTT; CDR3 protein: CASSQRGRGGTDTQYF
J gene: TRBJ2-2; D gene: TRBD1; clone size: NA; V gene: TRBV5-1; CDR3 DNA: TGCGCCAGCAGTTTGGACAGGGATTACACCGGGGAGCTGTTTTTT; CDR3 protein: CASSLDRDYTGELFF
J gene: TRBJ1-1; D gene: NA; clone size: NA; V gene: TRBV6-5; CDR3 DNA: TGTGCCCCCGCCCCCAGGGCTTCGAACACTGAAGCTTTCTTT; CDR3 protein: CAPAPRASNTEAFF
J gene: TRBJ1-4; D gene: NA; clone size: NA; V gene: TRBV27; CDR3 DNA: TGTGCCAGCAGTTTAGGAGGGGCCGCGGGAAAACTGTTTTTT; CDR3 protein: CASSLGGAAGKLFF
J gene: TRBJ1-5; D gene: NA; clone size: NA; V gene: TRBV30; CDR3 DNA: TGTGCCTGGAGTGGACAGTTCTACAATCAGCCCCAGCATTTT; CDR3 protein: CAWSGQFYNQPQHF
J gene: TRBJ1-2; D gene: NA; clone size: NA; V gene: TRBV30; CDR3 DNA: TGTGCCTGGAGTGCGGGGTACTATGGCTACACCTTC; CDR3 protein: CAWSAGYYGYTF
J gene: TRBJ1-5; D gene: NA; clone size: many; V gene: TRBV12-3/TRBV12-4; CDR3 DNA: TGTGCCAGCAAAGGACAGCCTAATCAGCCCCAGCATTTT; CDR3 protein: CASKGQPNQPQHF
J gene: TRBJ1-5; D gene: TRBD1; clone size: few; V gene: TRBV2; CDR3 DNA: TGTGCCAGCAGGGCCGGACAGGGAAACAATCAGCCCCAGCATTTT; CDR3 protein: CASRAGQGNNQPQHF
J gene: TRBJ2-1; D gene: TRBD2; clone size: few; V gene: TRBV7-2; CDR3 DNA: TGTGCCAGCAGCTTAATTACAGCGGGACTTAACAATGAGCAGTTCTTC; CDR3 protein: CASSLITAGLNNEQFF
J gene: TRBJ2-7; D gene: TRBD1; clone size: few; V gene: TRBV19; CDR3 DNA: TGTGCCAGTAGTTTCGGACAGGGCGCGGAGCAGTACTTC; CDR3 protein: CASSFGQGAEQYF
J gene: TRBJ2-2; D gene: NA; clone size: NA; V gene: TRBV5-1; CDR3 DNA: TGCGCCAGCGGCTCGGGGAACGGGGAGCTGTTTTTT; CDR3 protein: CASGSGNGELFF
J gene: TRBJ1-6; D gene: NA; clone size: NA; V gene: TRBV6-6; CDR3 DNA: TGTGCCAGCAGTTCGGACAGCCCCCTCCACTTT; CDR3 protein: CASSSDSPLHF
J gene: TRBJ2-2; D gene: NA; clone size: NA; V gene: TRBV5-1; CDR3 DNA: TGCGCCAGCAGCTGGATGGACAGTCGGAACACCGGGGAGCTGTTTTTT; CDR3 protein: CASSWMDSRNTGELFF
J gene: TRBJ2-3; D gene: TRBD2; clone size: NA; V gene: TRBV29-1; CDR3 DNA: TGCAGCGTTGGCTCTAGCGGGGGGGAGGTAGATACGCAGTATTTT; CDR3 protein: CSVGSSGGEVDTQYF
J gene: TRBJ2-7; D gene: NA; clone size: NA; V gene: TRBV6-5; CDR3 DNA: TGTGCCAGCAGCCCCCATGAGGGCTCCTACGAGCAGTACTTC; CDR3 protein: CASSPHEGSYEQYF
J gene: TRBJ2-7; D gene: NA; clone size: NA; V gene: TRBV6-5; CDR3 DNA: TGTGCCAGCAGTTACGGGTCAGGAATTACCTACGAGCAGTACTTC; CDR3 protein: CASSYGSGITYEQYF
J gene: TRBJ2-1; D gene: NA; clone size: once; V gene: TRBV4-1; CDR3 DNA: TGCGCCAGCAGCCAAGATGAGGCGGGGAGGTACAATGAGCAGTTCTTC; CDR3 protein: CASSQDEAGRYNEQFF
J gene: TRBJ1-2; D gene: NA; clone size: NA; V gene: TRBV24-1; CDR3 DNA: TGTGCCACCAGTGATACACGAGGCTATGGCTACACCTTC; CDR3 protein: CATSDTRGYGYTF
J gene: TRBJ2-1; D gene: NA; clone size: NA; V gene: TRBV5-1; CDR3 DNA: TGCGCCAGCAGCTTGGGGGGCACGCGGCGTACCTACAATGAGCAGTTCTTC; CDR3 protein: CASSLGGTRRTYNEQFF
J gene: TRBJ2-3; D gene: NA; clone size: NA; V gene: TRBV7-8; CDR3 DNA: TGTGCCAGCAGCTTAGCGGCTCAATCCGCAGATACGCAGTATTTT; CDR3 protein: CASSLAAQSADTQYF
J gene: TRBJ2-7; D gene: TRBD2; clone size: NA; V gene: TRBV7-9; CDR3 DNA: TGCGCCAGCTTCGGGGGGGAGGGATCCTACGAGCAGTACTTC; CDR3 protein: CASFGGEGSYEQYF
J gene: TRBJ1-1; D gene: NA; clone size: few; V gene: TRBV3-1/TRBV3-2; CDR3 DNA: TGTGCCAGCAGCCAAAGGAGCCACACTGAAGCTTTCTTT; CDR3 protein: CASSQRSHTEAFF
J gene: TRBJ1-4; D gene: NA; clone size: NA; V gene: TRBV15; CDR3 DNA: TGTGCCACCAGCACGCGTCTCGGAGTTACTAATGAAAAACTGTTTTTT; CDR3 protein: CATSTRLGVTNEKLFF
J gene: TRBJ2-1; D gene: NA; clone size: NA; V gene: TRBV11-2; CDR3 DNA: TGTGCCAGCAGCTCCAGGGGACGGGACCCCACAGGCAATGAGCAGTTCTTC; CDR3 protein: CASSSRGRDPTGNEQFF
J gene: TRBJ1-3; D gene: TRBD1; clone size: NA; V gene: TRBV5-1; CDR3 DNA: TGCGCCAGCAGCCCGACAGGGTCTGGAAACACCATATATTTT; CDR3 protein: CASSPTGSGNTIYF
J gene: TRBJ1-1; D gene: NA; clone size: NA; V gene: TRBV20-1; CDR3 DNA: TGCAGTGCTACCCTTGAAGCTTTCTTT; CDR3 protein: CSATLEAFF
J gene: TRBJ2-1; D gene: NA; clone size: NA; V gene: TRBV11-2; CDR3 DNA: TGTGCCAGCAGCCCGAGGGATGAGCAGTTCTTC; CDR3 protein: CASSPRDEQFF
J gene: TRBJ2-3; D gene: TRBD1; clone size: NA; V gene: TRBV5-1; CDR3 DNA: TGCGCCAGCAGCAGGACAGGGTTGGCAGATACGCAGTATTTT; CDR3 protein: CASSRTGLADTQYF
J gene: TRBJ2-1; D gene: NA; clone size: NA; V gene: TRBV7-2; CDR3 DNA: TGTGCCAGCAGCTTAGGTCTAGCAGATTACAATGAGCAGTTCTTC; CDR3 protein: CASSLGLADYNEQFF
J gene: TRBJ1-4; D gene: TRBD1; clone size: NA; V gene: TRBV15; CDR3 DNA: TGTGCCACCGGGGCAGGGGGGATTGAAAAACTGTTTTTT; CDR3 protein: CATGAGGIEKLFF